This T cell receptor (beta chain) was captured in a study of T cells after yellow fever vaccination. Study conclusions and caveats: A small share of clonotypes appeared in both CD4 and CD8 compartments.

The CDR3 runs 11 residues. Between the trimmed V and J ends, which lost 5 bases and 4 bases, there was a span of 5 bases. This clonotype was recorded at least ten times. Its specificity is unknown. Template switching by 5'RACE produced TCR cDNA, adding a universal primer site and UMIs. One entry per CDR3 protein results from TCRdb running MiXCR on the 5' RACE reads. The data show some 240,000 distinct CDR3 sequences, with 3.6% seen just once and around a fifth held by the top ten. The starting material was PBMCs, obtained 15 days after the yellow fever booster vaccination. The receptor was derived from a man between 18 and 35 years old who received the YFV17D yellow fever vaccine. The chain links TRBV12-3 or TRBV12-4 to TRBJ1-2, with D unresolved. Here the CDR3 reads CASSNVYGYTF. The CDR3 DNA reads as TGTGCCAGCAGTAACGTCTATGGCTACACCTTC.